The rows below give T cell receptor beta chains drawn from one sample of a study of blood T cell repertoires in COVID-19. Here immunoSEQ multiplex PCR was the method, and the copy in TCRdb shows in-frame clones only, minus some. The sample consists of over 350,000 clones, roughly 87% of them appearing once. The sample taken for sequencing was PBMCs or T cells enriched from blood (not recorded which). The receptors here all came from a woman in her late teens or twenties with acute COVID-19. The CDR3 runs from the conserved cysteine through the conserved F or W. A D gene is named only where the DNA matches it firmly. Only part of the rows carry a size: once, few, many, or a class if the clone is expanded.

size,V,D,J,CDR3,DNA
-,TRBV2,-,TRBJ2-3,CASMRQTTDTQYF,TGTGCCAGCATGAGGCAGACCACAGATACGCAGTATTTT
-,TRBV5-5,-,TRBJ2-1,CASSLREQFF,TGTGCCAGCAGCTTGCGTGAGCAGTTCTTC
-,TRBV5-4,TRBD2,TRBJ2-5,CASSGASGSKTQYF,TGTGCCAGCAGCGGGGCTAGCGGGAGTAAGACCCAGTACTTC
-,TRBV14,TRBD2,TRBJ2-1,CASSLWTSGSLHEQFF,TGTGCCAGCAGCCTTTGGACTAGCGGGAGCCTCCATGAGCAGTTCTTC
-,TRBV19,-,TRBJ1-1,CASSGEGGTEAFF,TGTGCCAGTAGTGGGGAGGGAGGCACTGAAGCTTTCTTT
-,TRBV3-1/TRBV3-2,-,TRBJ2-1,CASSQDPGFTEQFF,TGTGCCAGCAGCCAAGATCCGGGTTTCACTGAGCAGTTCTTC
-,TRBV7-9,TRBD2,TRBJ2-1,CASSPAGAEQFF,TGTGCCAGCAGCCCAGCGGGAGCTGAGCAGTTCTTC
-,TRBV11-2,-,TRBJ2-6,CASSFTQGLSGANVLTF,TGTGCCAGCAGCTTTACTCAGGGCCTCTCTGGGGCCAACGTCCTGACTTTC
-,TRBV7-6,TRBD2,TRBJ2-2,CASSQTGLVANTGELFF,TGTGCCAGCAGCCAAACGGGACTAGTTGCGAACACCGGGGAGCTGTTTTTT
-,TRBV29-1,-,TRBJ1-2,CSVEDGRGYTF,TGCAGCGTTGAAGATGGGCGAGGCTACACCTTC
-,TRBV11-2,TRBD2,TRBJ2-7,CASSLAGGRREQYF,TGTGCCAGCAGCTTAGCGGGGGGGCGGCGAGAGCAGTACTTC
-,TRBV28,-,TRBJ1-5,CASKGQGDQPQHF,TGTGCCAGCAAAGGGCAAGGGGATCAGCCCCAGCATTTT
-,TRBV2,-,TRBJ2-7,CASSLRRVGDIPYEQYF,TGTGCCAGCAGCTTAAGACGAGTGGGAGATATCCCCTACGAGCAGTACTTC
few,TRBV7-2,TRBD1,TRBJ1-2,CASSSGTGEHGYTF,TGTGCCAGCAGCTCCGGGACAGGGGAGCATGGCTACACCTTC
-,TRBV6-2/TRBV6-3,-,TRBJ1-2,CASSLEDTYGYTF,TGTGCCAGCAGCCTCGAGGACACGTATGGCTACACCTTC
-,TRBV5-1,TRBD2,TRBJ2-3,CASSGGGTDTQYF,TGCGCCAGCAGCGGGGGGGGCACAGATACGCAGTATTTT
-,TRBV3-1/TRBV3-2,TRBD1,TRBJ1-1,CASSQDDRAEAFF,TGTGCCAGCAGCCAAGATGACAGGGCTGAAGCTTTCTTT
-,TRBV29-1,TRBD2,TRBJ2-1,CSAALAGGPMNEQFF,TGCAGCGCTGCTTTAGCGGGAGGGCCGATGAATGAGCAGTTCTTC
-,TRBV29-1,TRBD1,TRBJ2-7,CSVQSRDRGLYEQYF,TGCAGCGTCCAGAGTAGGGACAGGGGGCTTTACGAGCAGTACTTC
-,TRBV11-2,TRBD1,TRBJ1-2,CASSSPGTAYGYTF,TGTGCCAGCAGCAGCCCCGGGACAGCTTATGGCTACACCTTC
-,TRBV18,-,TRBJ2-5,CASSPPSGQETQYF,TGTGCCAGCTCACCACCGAGCGGGCAAGAGACCCAGTACTTC
-,TRBV28,-,TRBJ1-1,CASSPGGAGTEAFF,TGTGCCAGCAGCCCTGGGGGGGCAGGGACTGAAGCTTTCTTT
-,TRBV7-9,TRBD1,TRBJ1-5,CASSFNHGQGPNQPQHF,TGTGCCAGCAGCTTCAACCACGGACAGGGCCCTAATCAGCCCCAGCATTTT
-,TRBV19,-,TRBJ1-6,CASSPRQSSYNSPLHF,TGTGCCAGTAGTCCACGACAGAGCTCCTATAATTCACCCCTCCACTTT
-,TRBV3-1/TRBV3-2,-,TRBJ1-4,CASSQGAYEKLFF,TGTGCCAGCAGCCAAGGGGCTTATGAAAAACTGTTTTTT
-,TRBV5-1,TRBD1,TRBJ1-4,CASSADRANEKLFF,TGCGCCAGCAGCGCGGACAGGGCTAATGAAAAACTGTTTTTT
-,TRBV5-1,TRBD2,TRBJ2-7,CASSLERGLSYEQYF,TGCGCCAGCAGCCTAGAGCGGGGACTCTCCTACGAGCAGTACTTC
once,TRBV9,-,TRBJ1-5,CASSSHGGSNQPQHF,TGTGCCAGCAGCTCCCACGGAGGGAGCAATCAGCCCCAGCATTTT
once,TRBV9,-,TRBJ2-2,CASSVRSSNTGELFF,TGTGCCAGCAGCGTTCGTAGCTCAAACACCGGGGAGCTGTTTTTT
-,TRBV5-1,-,TRBJ2-3,CASSRERSYLTDTQYF,TGCGCCAGCAGCCGCGAGCGTTCCTACCTCACAGATACGCAGTATTTT
-,TRBV19,-,TRBJ1-2,CASSISAGNGYTF,TGTGCCAGTAGTATCTCGGCAGGGAATGGCTACACCTTC
-,TRBV20-1,TRBD2,TRBJ2-3,CSASGSGGTDTQYF,TGCAGTGCTAGTGGTAGCGGGGGCACAGATACGCAGTATTTT
-,TRBV30,-,TRBJ1-5,CAWTRGGGNNQPQHF,TGTGCCTGGACCAGAGGGGGGGGCAACAATCAGCCCCAGCATTTT
-,TRBV15,TRBD1,TRBJ2-7,CATSRGIGQGSYEQYF,TGTGCCACCAGCAGAGGCATAGGACAGGGAAGCTACGAGCAGTACTTC
-,TRBV9,TRBD1,TRBJ1-2,CASSIPGQSGYGYTF,TGTGCCAGCAGCATTCCGGGACAGTCCGGCTATGGCTACACCTTC
-,TRBV7-8,-,TRBJ1-4,CASSLEGLRNEKLFF,TGTGCCAGCAGCTTAGAGGGACTCCGTAATGAAAAACTGTTTTTT
-,TRBV18,-,TRBJ2-7,CASSPGRSSYEQYF,TGTGCCAGCTCACCGGGGAGAAGCTCCTACGAGCAGTACTTC
-,TRBV7-3,TRBD1,TRBJ1-2,CASSAPRTGLITYGYTF,TGTGCCAGCAGCGCACCCAGGACAGGCCTTATAACCTATGGCTACACCTTC
-,TRBV18,-,TRBJ1-4,CASSPGWGRLEKLFF,TGTGCCAGCTCACCAGGCTGGGGGCGCCTTGAAAAACTGTTTTTT
-,TRBV11-3,-,TRBJ2-7,CASSSRHGTRNYEQYF,TGTGCCAGCAGCTCCAGACACGGGACAAGGAATTACGAGCAGTACTTC
-,TRBV19,TRBD1,TRBJ2-2,CASRPGTGYTGELFF,TGTGCCAGTAGGCCCGGGACAGGGTACACCGGGGAGCTGTTTTTT
few,TRBV12-5,-,TRBJ1-1,CASGLVSMNTEAFF,TGTGCTAGTGGTTTGGTAAGCATGAACACTGAAGCTTTCTTT
-,TRBV28,-,TRBJ2-3,CASSLSNTDTQYF,TGTGCCAGCAGTTTAAGCAACACAGATACGCAGTATTTT
once,TRBV19,-,TRBJ1-2,CASSTTWLYGYTF,TGTGCCAGTAGTACGACATGGCTCTATGGCTACACCTTC
-,TRBV9,TRBD1,TRBJ2-7,CASSVVGQGYEQYF,TGTGCCAGCAGCGTAGTAGGACAGGGCTACGAGCAGTACTTC
-,TRBV11-1,TRBD1,TRBJ2-7,CASSGTGKPYEQYF,TGTGCCAGCAGCGGGACAGGGAAACCCTACGAGCAGTACTTC
-,TRBV29-1,TRBD2,TRBJ2-5,CSVVASGSGETQYF,TGCAGCGTTGTGGCTAGCGGGAGTGGGGAGACCCAGTACTTC
-,TRBV4-2,-,TRBJ1-5,CASSQVGGQGQPQHF,TGTGCCAGCAGCCAAGTAGGGGGTCAGGGTCAGCCCCAGCATTTT
-,TRBV7-9,-,TRBJ1-4,CASSHGTNEKLFF,TGTGCCAGCAGCCACGGGACTAATGAAAAACTGTTTTTT
-,TRBV19,TRBD1,TRBJ2-1,CASRDRAFDEQFF,TGTGCCAGTAGAGACAGGGCATTCGATGAGCAGTTCTTC
-,TRBV25-1,-,TRBJ1-4,CASSPRATNEKLFF,TGTGCCAGCAGTCCTCGGGCAACTAATGAAAAACTGTTTTTT
-,TRBV2,-,TRBJ1-5,CASTFTGGPNQPQHF,TGTGCCAGCACCTTTACGGGGGGCCCCAATCAGCCCCAGCATTTT
-,TRBV7-3,-,TRBJ1-1,CASSSTPMNTEAFF,TGTGCCAGCAGCTCGACTCCGATGAACACTGAAGCTTTCTTT
-,TRBV11-2,-,TRBJ2-7,CASSLDQRVGEQYF,TGTGCCAGCAGCTTAGATCAGCGGGTAGGCGAGCAGTACTTC
-,TRBV12-3/TRBV12-4,-,TRBJ2-3,CASSLEQGTQYF,TGTGCCAGCAGTTTGGAGCAAGGTACGCAGTATTTT